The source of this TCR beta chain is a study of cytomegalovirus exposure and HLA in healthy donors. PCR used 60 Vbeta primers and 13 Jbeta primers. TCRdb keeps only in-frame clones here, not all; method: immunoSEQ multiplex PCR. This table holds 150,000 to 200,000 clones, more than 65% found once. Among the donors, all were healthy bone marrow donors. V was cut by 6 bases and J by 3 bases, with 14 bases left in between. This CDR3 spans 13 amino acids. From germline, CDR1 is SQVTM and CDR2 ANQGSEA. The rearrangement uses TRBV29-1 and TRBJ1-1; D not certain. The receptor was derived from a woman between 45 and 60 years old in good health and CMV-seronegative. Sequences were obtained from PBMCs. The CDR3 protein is CSVGGFLDTEAFF. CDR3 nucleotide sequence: TGCAGCGTGGGCGGGTTCCTGGACACTGAAGCTTTCTTT.